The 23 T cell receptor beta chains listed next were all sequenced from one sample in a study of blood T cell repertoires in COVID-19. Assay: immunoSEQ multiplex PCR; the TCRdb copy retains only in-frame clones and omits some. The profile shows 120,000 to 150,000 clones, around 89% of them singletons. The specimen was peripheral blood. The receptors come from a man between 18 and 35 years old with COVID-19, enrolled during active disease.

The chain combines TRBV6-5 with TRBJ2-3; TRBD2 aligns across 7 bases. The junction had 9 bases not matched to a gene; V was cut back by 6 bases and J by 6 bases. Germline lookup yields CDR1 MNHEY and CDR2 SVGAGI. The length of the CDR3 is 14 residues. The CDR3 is CASRGTSGADTQYF. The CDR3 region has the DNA TGTGCCAGCAGGGGAACGAGCGGGGCCGATACGCAGTATTTT.

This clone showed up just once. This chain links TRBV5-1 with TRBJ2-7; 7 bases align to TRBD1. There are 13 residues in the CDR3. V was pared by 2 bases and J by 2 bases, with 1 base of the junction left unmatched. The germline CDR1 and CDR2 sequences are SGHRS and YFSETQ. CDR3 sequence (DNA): TGCGCCAGCAGCTTCGGACAGGCCTACGAGCAGTACTTC. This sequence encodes CASSFGQAYEQYF.

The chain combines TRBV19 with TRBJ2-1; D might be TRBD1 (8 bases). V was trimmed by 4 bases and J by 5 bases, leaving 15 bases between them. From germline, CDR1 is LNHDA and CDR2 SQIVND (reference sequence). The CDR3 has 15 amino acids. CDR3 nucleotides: TGTGCCAGTAGTACGTACAGGGGGAGGGACAATGAGCAGTTCTTC. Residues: CASSTYRGRDNEQFF.

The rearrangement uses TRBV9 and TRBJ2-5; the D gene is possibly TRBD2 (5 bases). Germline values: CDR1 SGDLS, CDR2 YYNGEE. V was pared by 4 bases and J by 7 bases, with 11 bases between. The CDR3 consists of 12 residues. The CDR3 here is CASSQNEGTQYF. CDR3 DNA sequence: TGTGCCAGCAGCCAAAATGAGGGGACCCAGTACTTC.

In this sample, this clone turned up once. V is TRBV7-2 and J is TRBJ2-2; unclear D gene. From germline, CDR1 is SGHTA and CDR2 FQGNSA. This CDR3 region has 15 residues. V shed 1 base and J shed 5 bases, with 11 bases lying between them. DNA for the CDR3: TGTGCCAGCAGCTTAGATGTACTTTGGACCGGGGAGCTGTTTTTT. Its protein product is CASSLDVLWTGELFF.

For the CDR3, the DNA is TGCGCCAGCAGCCAGTCAAGCGACCTTCTTCTTAACTATGGCTACACCTTC. Translated: CASSQSSDLLLNYGYTF. The rearrangement uses TRBV4-3 and TRBJ1-2, with D unresolved. CDR3 length equals 17 residues. V was cut by 3 bases and J by 1 base, with 18 bases left in between. Germline loops: CDR1 LGHNA, CDR2 YSLEER.

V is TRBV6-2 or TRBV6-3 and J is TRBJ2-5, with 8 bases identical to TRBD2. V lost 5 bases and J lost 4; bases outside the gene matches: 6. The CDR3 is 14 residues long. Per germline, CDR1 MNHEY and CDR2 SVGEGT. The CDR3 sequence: CASSHRAGGETQYF. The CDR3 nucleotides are TGTGCCAGCAGTCATCGGGCGGGGGGAGAGACCCAGTACTTC.

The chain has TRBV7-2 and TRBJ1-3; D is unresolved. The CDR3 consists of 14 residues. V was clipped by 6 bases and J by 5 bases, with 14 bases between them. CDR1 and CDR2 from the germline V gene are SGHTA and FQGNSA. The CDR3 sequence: CASSEPGLRNTIYF. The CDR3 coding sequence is TGTGCCAGCAGTGAACCGGGTCTCAGAAACACCATATATTTT.

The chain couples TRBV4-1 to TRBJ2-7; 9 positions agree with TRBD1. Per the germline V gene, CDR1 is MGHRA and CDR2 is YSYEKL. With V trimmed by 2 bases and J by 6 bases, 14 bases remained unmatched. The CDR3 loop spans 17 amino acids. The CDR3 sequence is CASSQSRMGQGNSEQYF. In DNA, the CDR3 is TGCGCCAGCAGCCAAAGTCGGATGGGACAGGGTAATTCCGAGCAGTACTTC.

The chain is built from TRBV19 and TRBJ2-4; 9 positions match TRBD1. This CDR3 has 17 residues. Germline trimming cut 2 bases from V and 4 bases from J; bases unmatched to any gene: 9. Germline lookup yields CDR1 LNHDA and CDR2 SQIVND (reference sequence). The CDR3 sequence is CASSINYRGRGKNIQYF. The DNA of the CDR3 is TGTGCCAGTAGTATAAACTACAGGGGGCGCGGGAAAAACATTCAGTACTTC.

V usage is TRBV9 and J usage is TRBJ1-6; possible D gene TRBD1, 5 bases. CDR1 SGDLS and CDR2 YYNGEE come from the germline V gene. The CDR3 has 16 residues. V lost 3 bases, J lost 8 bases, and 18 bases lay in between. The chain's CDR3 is CASSAQGHSNYSPLHF. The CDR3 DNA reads TGTGCCAGCAGCGCGCAGGGCCATTCTAACTATTCACCCCTCCACTTT.

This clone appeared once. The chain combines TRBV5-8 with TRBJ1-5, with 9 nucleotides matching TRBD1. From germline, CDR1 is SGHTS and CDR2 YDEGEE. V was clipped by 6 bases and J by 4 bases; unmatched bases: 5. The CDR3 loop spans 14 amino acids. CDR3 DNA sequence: TGTGCCAGCATCCCGGGGACAGGGAATCAGCCCCAGCATTTT. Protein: CASIPGTGNQPQHF.

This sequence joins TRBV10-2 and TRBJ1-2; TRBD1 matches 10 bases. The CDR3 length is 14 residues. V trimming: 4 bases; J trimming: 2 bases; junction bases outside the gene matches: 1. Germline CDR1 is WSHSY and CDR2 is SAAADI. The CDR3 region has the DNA TGCGCCAGCAGTGGGGGACAGGGGAACTATGGCTACACCTTC. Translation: CASSGGQGNYGYTF.

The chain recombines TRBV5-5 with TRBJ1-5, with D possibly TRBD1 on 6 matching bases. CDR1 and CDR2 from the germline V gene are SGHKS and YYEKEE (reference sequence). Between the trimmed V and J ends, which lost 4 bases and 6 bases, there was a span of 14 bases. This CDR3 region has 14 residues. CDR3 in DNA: TGTGCCAGCAGCCGAACAGGGAATACTCAGCCCCAGCATTTT. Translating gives CASSRTGNTQPQHF.

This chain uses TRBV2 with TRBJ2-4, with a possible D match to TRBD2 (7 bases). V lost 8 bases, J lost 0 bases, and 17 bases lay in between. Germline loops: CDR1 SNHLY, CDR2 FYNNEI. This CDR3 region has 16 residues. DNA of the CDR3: TGTGCCAGCCGGGGGGTTCGGGACACAGCCAAAAACATTCAGTACTTC. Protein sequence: CASRGVRDTAKNIQYF.

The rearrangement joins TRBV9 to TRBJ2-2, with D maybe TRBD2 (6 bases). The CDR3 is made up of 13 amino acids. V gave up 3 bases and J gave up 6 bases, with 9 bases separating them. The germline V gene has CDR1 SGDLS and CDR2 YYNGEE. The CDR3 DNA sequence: TGTGCCAGCAGCGCCCCGGGGGCCGGGGAGCTGTTTTTT. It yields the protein CASSAPGAGELFF.

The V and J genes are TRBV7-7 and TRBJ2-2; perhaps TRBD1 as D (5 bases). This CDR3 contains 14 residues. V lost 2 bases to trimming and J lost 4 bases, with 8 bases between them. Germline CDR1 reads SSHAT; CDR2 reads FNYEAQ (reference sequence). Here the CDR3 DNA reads TGTGCCAGCAGCTTACAGGGATCCACCGGGGAGCTGTTTTTT. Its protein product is CASSLQGSTGELFF.

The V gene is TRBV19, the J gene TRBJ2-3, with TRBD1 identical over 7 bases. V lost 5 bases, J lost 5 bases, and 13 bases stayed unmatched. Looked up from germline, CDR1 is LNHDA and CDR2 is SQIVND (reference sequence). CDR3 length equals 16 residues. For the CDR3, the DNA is TGTGCCAGTAGTTCCCCGACAGGGACCTTTCGAGATACGCAGTATTTT. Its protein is CASSSPTGTFRDTQYF.

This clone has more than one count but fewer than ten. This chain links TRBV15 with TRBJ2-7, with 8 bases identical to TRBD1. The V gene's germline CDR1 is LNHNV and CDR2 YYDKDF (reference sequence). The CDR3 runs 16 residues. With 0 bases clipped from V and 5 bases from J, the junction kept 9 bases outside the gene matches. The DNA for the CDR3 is TGTGCCACCAGCAGAGATCGAGGACAGGGCCTGAACGAGCAGTACTTC. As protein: CATSRDRGQGLNEQYF.

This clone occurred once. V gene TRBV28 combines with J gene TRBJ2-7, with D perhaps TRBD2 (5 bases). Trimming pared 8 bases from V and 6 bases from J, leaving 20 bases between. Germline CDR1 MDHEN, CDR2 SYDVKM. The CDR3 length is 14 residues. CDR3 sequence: CASHRTPGVGEQYF. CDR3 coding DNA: TGTGCCAGCCACCGGACCCCCGGGGTAGGCGAGCAGTACTTC. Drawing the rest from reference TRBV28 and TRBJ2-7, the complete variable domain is DVKVTQSSRYLVKRTGEKVFLECVQDMDHENMFWYRQDPGLGLRLIYFSYDVKMKEKGDIPEGYSVSREKKERFSLILESASTNQTSMYLCASHRTPGVGEQYFGPGTRLTVT.

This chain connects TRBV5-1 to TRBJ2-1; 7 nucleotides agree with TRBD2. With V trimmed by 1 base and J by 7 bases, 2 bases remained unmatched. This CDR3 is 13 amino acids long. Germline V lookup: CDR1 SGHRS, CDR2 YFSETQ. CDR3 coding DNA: TGCGCCAGCAGCTTGTGGGGGGGTAATGAGCAGTTCTTC. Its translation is CASSLWGGNEQFF.

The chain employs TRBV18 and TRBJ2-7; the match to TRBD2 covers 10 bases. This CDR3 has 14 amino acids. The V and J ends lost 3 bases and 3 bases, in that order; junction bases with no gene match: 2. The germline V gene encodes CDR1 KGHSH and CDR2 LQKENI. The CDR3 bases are TGTGCCAGCTCACCGGCTAGCGGGAGCTACGAGCAGTACTTC. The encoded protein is CASSPASGSYEQYF.

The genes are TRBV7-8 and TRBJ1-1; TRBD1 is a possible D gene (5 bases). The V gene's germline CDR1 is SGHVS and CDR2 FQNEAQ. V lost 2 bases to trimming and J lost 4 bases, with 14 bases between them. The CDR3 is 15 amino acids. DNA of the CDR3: TGTGCCAGCAGCTTACAGGGTTGGTTGTCCACTGAAGCTTTCTTT. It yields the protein CASSLQGWLSTEAFF.